Below are 23 T cell receptor beta chains sequenced from a single sample in a study of beta chain features in type 1 diabetes (dated by TCRdb to 2016 to 2019). Overall study outcomes, separate from this receptor: A moderate but significant shortening of TCRB CDR3 length was observed in type 1 diabetes patients in all four CD4+ subsets.

For these TCRs, the target antigens are not known. Preparation of the library involved the immunoSEQ multiplex PCR assay. All of the isolated RNA was reverse transcribed with the High Capacity cDNA Reverse Transcription Kit, so expressed TCRB transcripts were sequenced. TCRdb took over this immuneACCESS table, retaining in-frame rearrangements with V and J assigned. Such tables are incomplete; in checked studies, under half of the missing clones stem from an unresolved V gene, and the remainder is unexplained. This sample gives more than 550,000 clones in total; more than 12% of them show up just once. Clones ranked in the top ten supply 0.03% to 0.04% of the sample. The material sequenced was naive CD4+ T cells from blood. The cell subset or site label, as the study defines it: true naive CD4+ T cells. The receptor source for this set is a man younger than 35 with type 1 diabetes.

This chain joins TRBV7-9 and TRBJ2-5, with D hard to call. Germline lookup yields CDR1 SEHNR and CDR2 FQNEAQ (reference sequence). This CDR3 is 15 amino acids long. V was trimmed by 5 bases and J by 2 bases, leaving 15 bases between them. CDR3 sequence: CASSRSRAVQETQYF. In DNA, the CDR3 is TGTGCCAGCAGCCGAAGCCGGGCAGTACAAGAGACCCAGTACTTC. Looking up the rest from reference TRBV7-9 and TRBJ2-5 gives the full variable domain: DTGVSQNPRHKITKRGQNVTFRCDPISEHNRLYWYRQTLGQGPEFLTYFQNEAQLEKSRLLSDRFSAERPKGSFSTLEIQRTEQGDSAMYLCASSRSRAVQETQYFGPGTRLLVL.

This chain connects TRBV7-2 to TRBJ1-2, with D possibly being TRBD1 (5 bases). This CDR3 spans 18 amino acids. CDR1 and CDR2 from the germline V gene are SGHTA and FQGNSA. Trimming removed 3 bases at V and 3 bases at J, with 23 bases between. The CDR3 DNA reads as TGTGCCAGCAGCTTGAGGGGTCAGAAAGAGATCCGGCACTATGGCTACACCTTC. It is translated as CASSLRGQKEIRHYGYTF.

This clone was observed a handful of times. The chain links TRBV4-2 to TRBJ2-1; TRBD2 aligns across 10 bases. The length of the CDR3 is 16 residues. The germline V gene has CDR1 LGHNA and CDR2 YNFKEQ. V was clipped by 4 bases and J by 5 bases; unmatched bases: 8. The CDR3 nucleotides read TGTGCCAGCAGCCTATTTGGACTAGCGGTAAACAATGAGCAGTTCTTC. It yields the protein CASSLFGLAVNNEQFF.

This clone was found a few times. This chain links TRBV7-2 with TRBJ2-7, with 9 bases lining up with TRBD1. This CDR3 has 15 amino acids. J gave up 4 bases and V 1 base, and 5 bases lay outside the gene matches. CDR1 and CDR2 from the germline V gene are SGHTA and FQGNSA. The CDR3 coding sequence is TGTGCCAGCAGCTTAGGAGTGGGACAGGGTTACGAGCAGTACTTC. Translating it yields CASSLGVGQGYEQYF.

This clone was counted between two and nine times. The gene calls are TRBV7-8 and TRBJ2-7, with D perhaps TRBD1 or TRBD2 (5 bases each). Per germline, CDR1 SGHVS and CDR2 FQNEAQ. The CDR3 has 15 amino acids. Trimming took off 1 base at V and 3 bases at J, with 13 bases between the two ends. The CDR3 loop reads CASSLEVGDGYEQYF. The CDR3 DNA is TGTGCCAGCAGCTTAGAAGTCGGGGACGGCTACGAGCAGTACTTC.

A few counts support this clone. The genes are TRBV10-3 and TRBJ1-6; possibly TRBD1 for D (6 bases). Trimming took off 6 bases at V and 7 bases at J, with 16 bases between the two ends. Germline CDR1 is ENHRY and CDR2 is SYGVKD. There are 15 residues in the CDR3. The CDR3 protein is CAISPQGTGNSPLHF. The CDR3 DNA reads as TGTGCCATCAGCCCACAGGGAACGGGAAATTCACCCCTCCACTTT.

This clone was counted a few times. The identical CDR3 is also encoded by other nucleotide sequences in the sample. The chain has TRBV5-4 and TRBJ2-3; D may be TRBD1 (5 bases). The CDR3 has 14 amino acids. Germline assignment: CDR1 SGHNT and CDR2 YYREEE (reference sequence). V lost 0 bases and J lost 0, with 5 bases in between. CDR3 bases: TGTGCCAGCAGCTTGGCAGGGAGCACAGATACGCAGTATTTT. Protein sequence: CASSLAGSTDTQYF.

This clone occurred a few times. The V call is TRBV5-6, the J call TRBJ2-4; 14 bases agree with TRBD2. Per the germline V gene, CDR1 is SGHDT and CDR2 is YYEEEE. The trim removed 3 bases at V and 9 bases at J, leaving 5 bases unmatched. The CDR3 runs to 15 residues. The DNA of the CDR3 is TGTGCCAGCAGCTGGGGACTAGCGGGAGATTCCATTCAGTACTTC. Amino acids: CASSWGLAGDSIQYF.

The CDR3 loop is CASRQVLDTDTQYF. In DNA form, the CDR3 reads TGTGCCAGCAGGCAGGTATTGGACACAGATACGCAGTATTTT. This chain connects TRBV2 to TRBJ2-3, with D hard to call. The germline V gene has CDR1 SNHLY and CDR2 FYNNEI. V shed 6 bases and J shed 2 bases, with 12 bases lying between them. The CDR3 loop spans 14 amino acids.

The CDR3 spells CASSFEGEKLFF. CDR3 nucleotides: TGCGCCAGCAGCTTTGAGGGTGAAAAACTGTTTTTT. The rearrangement uses TRBV5-1 and TRBJ1-4; D call uncertain. The CDR3 covers 12 residues. Trimming stripped 2 bases from V and 7 bases from J, with 6 bases between. Germline V lookup: CDR1 SGHRS, CDR2 YFSETQ.

The chain links TRBV19 to TRBJ2-7; tentative D call: TRBD2 (5 bases). Germline V lookup: CDR1 LNHDA, CDR2 SQIVND (reference sequence). The CDR3 runs 14 residues. Trimming left V 6 bases short and J 6 bases short, with 18 bases between. CDR3 region: CASSTPGGPLEQYF. CDR3 nucleotides: TGTGCCAGTAGCACCCCCGGAGGCCCCCTCGAGCAGTACTTC.

This clone came up a few times. The chain carries TRBV7-2 and TRBJ2-3; no reliable D call. V lost 5 bases to trimming and J lost 0 bases, with 9 bases between them. This CDR3 spans 14 amino acids. Germline values: CDR1 SGHTA, CDR2 FQGNSA. The DNA for the CDR3 is TGTGCCAGCAGCCCCCTCCCTAGCACAGATACGCAGTATTTT. Protein sequence: CASSPLPSTDTQYF.

The gene calls are TRBV30 and TRBJ2-7; D not resolved. The CDR3 contains 15 residues. V was cut by 0 bases and J by 5 bases, with 17 bases left in between. Germline CDR1 is GTSNPN and CDR2 is SVGIG (reference sequence). Here the CDR3 DNA reads TGTGCCTGGAGTGTACCCATGCCCGGTGCCGACGAGCAGTACTTC. This encodes CAWSVPMPGADEQYF. The entire variable domain, with the rest obtained from reference TRBV30 and TRBJ2-7, is as follows: SQTIHQWPATLVQPVGSPLSLECTVEGTSNPNLYWYRQAAGRGLQLLFYSVGIGQISSEVPQNLSASRPQDRQFILSSKKLLLSDSGFYLCAWSVPMPGADEQYFGPGTRLTVT.

This chain joins TRBV30 and TRBJ2-5; D is uncertain. The end of the DNA aligns better with TRBJ2-7, so the J call may be wrong. CDR1 is GTSNPN, CDR2 SVGIG, per germline (reference sequence). The CDR3 is 14 amino acids. The CDR3 DNA reads as TGTGCCTGGAGTGTACAAGGCGGAGCCTACGAGCAGTACTTC. This gives the protein CAWSVQGGAYEQYF.

This chain connects TRBV9 to TRBJ2-5, with TRBD1 as a possible D gene (6 bases). The CDR3 sequence is 15 residues long. CDR1 is SGDLS, CDR2 YYNGEE, per germline. Trimming removed 0 bases from V and 2 bases from J, with 11 bases in between. CDR3 DNA sequence: TGTGCCAGCAGCGTAGCTGGGGGCCGACAAGAGACCCAGTACTTC. Translated, it gives CASSVAGGRQETQYF. Supplemented by reference TRBV9 and TRBJ2-5, the full variable domain reads DSGVTQTPKHLITATGQRVTLRCSPRSGDLSVYWYQQSLDQGLQFLIQYYNGEERAKGNILERFSAQQFPDLHSELNLSSLELGDSALYFCASSVAGGRQETQYFGPGTRLLVL.

This clone occurred a few times. The chain has TRBV11-2 and TRBJ2-1; D might be TRBD1 or TRBD2, each matching 6 bases. Germline V gives CDR1 SGHAT, CDR2 FQNNGV. The CDR3 contains 17 residues. V dropped 3 bases and J dropped 4 bases, with 19 bases sitting between them. The CDR3 spells CASSFLPGAGRYNEQFF. CDR3 DNA sequence: TGTGCCAGCAGCTTCCTCCCGGGGGCAGGGCGTTACAATGAGCAGTTCTTC.

The chain joins TRBV6-1 to TRBJ1-5; the D gene is possibly TRBD1 (5 bases). The CDR3 has 15 amino acids. Between the trimmed V and J ends, which lost 8 bases and 3 bases, there was a span of 17 bases. CDR1 is MNHNS and CDR2 is SASEGT in the germline V gene. The CDR3 sequence is CASRALTVYNQPQHF. CDR3 sequence (DNA): TGTGCCAGCCGTGCACTGACAGTATACAATCAGCCCCAGCATTTT.

This CDR3 is CASSSQQGQPQHF. The CDR3, as DNA: TGTGCCAGCAGCTCCCAGCAGGGCCAGCCCCAGCATTTT. The rearrangement links TRBV7-2 to TRBJ1-5; TRBD1 is a possible D gene (5 bases). The germline V and J ends were trimmed by 4 bases and 7 bases, with 11 bases remaining between them. This CDR3 is built from 13 residues. The germline gives CDR1 SGHTA, CDR2 FQGNSA.

This clone was seen more than once but under ten times. J is TRBJ2-3 and V is TRBV28; unclear D gene. This CDR3 comprises 11 residues. The germline gives CDR1 MDHEN, CDR2 SYDVKM. Trimming cost V 11 bases and J 7 bases, with 13 bases left between them. The CDR3 spells CASSDPNTQYF. DNA for the CDR3: TGTGCCTCAAGCGATCCAAATACGCAGTATTTT.

The rearrangement links TRBV5-1 to TRBJ1-1; 8 positions match TRBD1. The CDR3 sequence is 15 residues long. V gave up 4 bases and J gave up 5 bases; unmatched junction bases: 10. Germline loops: CDR1 SGHRS, CDR2 YFSETQ. The CDR3 spells CASSPSGTGPTEAFF. The CDR3, as DNA: TGCGCCAGCAGCCCCTCCGGGACAGGCCCGACTGAAGCTTTCTTT. The full variable domain, its missing parts supplied by reference TRBV5-1 and TRBJ1-1, is KAGVTQTPRYLIKTRGQQVTLSCSPISGHRSVSWYQQTPGQGLQFLFEYFSETQRNKGNFPGRFSGRQFSNSRSEMNVSTLELGDSALYLCASSPSGTGPTEAFFGQGTRLTVV.

About this clone itself: The same CDR3 also results from other DNA sequences found in this sample. This chain uses TRBV11-3 with TRBJ2-6; no reliable D call. The germline V gene encodes CDR1 SGHNT and CDR2 YENEEA. V was clipped by 5 bases and J by 1 base, with 6 bases between them. The CDR3 has 14 residues. CDR3 loop: CASSPSSGANVLTF. Written as DNA, the CDR3 is TGTGCCAGCAGCCCGTCATCTGGGGCCAACGTCCTGACTTTC.

There are a few counts of this clone. The genes are TRBV5-1 and TRBJ2-7, with D perhaps matching TRBD1 or TRBD2 (6 bases each). Germline assignment: CDR1 SGHRS and CDR2 YFSETQ. CDR3 length: 14 residues. With 0 bases removed from V and 6 bases from J, the gap between germline ends came to 13 bases. CDR3 DNA sequence: TGCGCCAGCAGCTTGGGATCCTCGGGGGCCGAGCAGTACTTC. Translation: CASSLGSSGAEQYF.

This clone has a handful of counts. V is TRBV9 and J is TRBJ1-6, with D tentatively TRBD1 (5 bases). Looked up from germline, CDR1 is SGDLS and CDR2 is YYNGEE. This CDR3 has 14 amino acids. Trimming removed 2 bases from V and 6 bases from J, with 9 bases in between. CDR3 nucleotide sequence: TGTGCCAGCAGCGTCGAACAGGTTAATTCACCCCTCCACTTT. Residues: CASSVEQVNSPLHF.